This TCR beta chain was recorded in a study of cytomegalovirus exposure and HLA in healthy donors. The PCR had 60 Vbeta and 13 Jbeta primers. Data came from immunoSEQ multiplex PCR; TCRdb stores just in-frame clones and leaves some out. The sample consists of about 200,000 clones, 76% of them appearing once. Points on this clone: Its matching antigen is unknown.

Unmatched junction bases numbered 7, after V lost 4 bases and J lost 3 bases. The CDR3 totals 15 residues. CDR1 and CDR2 from the germline V gene are SQVTM and ANQGSEA. Overall study results and limits: A few chains linked to CMV were shown in vitro to be specific for CMV antigens. Within the data, a cluster of highly shared sequence variants was likely a sequencing artifact. Later examination showed HLA-associated TCR beta chains had greater clonal expansion than equally common others.

Sequencing was carried out using PBMCs. The chain uses TRBV29-1 and TRBJ2-3; TRBD2 agrees at 10 bases. The receptor comes from a man in his late teens or twenties in good health and CMV-seronegative. CDR3 in amino acids: CSVGASGRVTDTQYF. CDR3 nucleotides: TGCAGCGTTGGTGCTAGCGGGAGAGTGACAGATACGCAGTATTTT.